These 16 T cell receptor beta chains share one sample of origin, sequenced in a study of shared clonotypes between healthy human individuals. The protocol was immunoSEQ multiplex PCR, while the TCRdb copy is restricted to in-frame clones and leaves out a portion. This table holds some 700,000 clones, less than 95% found once. The sample taken for sequencing was memory CD8+ T cells from PBMCs. Specified subset: CD45RO+ cells pooled with CCR7-negative TemRA cells. These receptors were collected from a man between 18 and 35 years old in good health. Some clones in this sample may be carry-over from other donors' samples.

The chain employs TRBV9 and TRBJ2-7, with TRBD2 matching 7 bases. Per the germline V gene, CDR1 is SGDLS and CDR2 is YYNGEE. Germline trimming cut 3 bases from V and 3 bases from J; bases unmatched to any gene: 3. The CDR3 totals 13 residues. DNA for the CDR3: TGTGCCAGCAGCGCTCAGCGGGACTACGAGCAGTACTTC. Protein product: CASSAQRDYEQYF.

V gene TRBV25-1 combines with J gene TRBJ2-3; D is perhaps TRBD1 (5 bases). V was pared by 6 bases and J by 1 base, with 8 bases between. Germline CDR1 reads MGHDK; CDR2 reads SYGVNS. The CDR3 covers 13 residues. CDR3 nucleotides: TGTGCCAGCAGGGACATTGGCACAGATACGCAGTATTTT. Translated: CASRDIGTDTQYF.

V is TRBV4-1 and J is TRBJ2-1; 7 nucleotides line up with TRBD2. This CDR3 has 15 residues. J gave up 4 bases and V 4 bases, and 7 bases lay outside the gene matches. Germline V gene data show CDR1 as MGHRA and CDR2 as YSYEKL. CDR3 bases: TGCGCCAGCAGCCTCGCGTCGGGACTATACAATGAGCAGTTCTTC. It is translated as CASSLASGLYNEQFF.

V gene TRBV5-1 combines with J gene TRBJ2-3; 8 nucleotides line up with TRBD2. Trimming at V came to 1 base and at J to 9 bases, leaving 7 bases not matched to a gene. Per germline, CDR1 SGHRS and CDR2 YFSETQ. This CDR3 has 14 amino acids. The DNA for the CDR3 is TGCGCCAGCAGCTTGCTCCGGGAGGGGTTAACGCAGTATTTT. It specifies CASSLLREGLTQYF.

A note on this clone: Different DNA sequences within this sample yield the same CDR3. CDR3 bases: TGTGCCAGCAGTTTCGGGGGAATCTACGAGCAGTACTTC. Its protein product is CASSFGGIYEQYF. The chain recombines TRBV27 with TRBJ2-7; D may be TRBD2 (6 bases). In germline, CDR1 is MNHEY, CDR2 SMNVEV (reference sequence). This CDR3 contains 13 residues. Trimming removed 3 bases from V and 3 bases from J, with 9 bases in between.

The V and J genes are TRBV28 and TRBJ2-3; 13 nucleotides match TRBD2. Trimming cost V 6 bases and J 0 bases; bases outside gene matches: 6. This CDR3 is 17 amino acids long. Germline assignment: CDR1 MDHEN and CDR2 SYDVKM. The CDR3 region has the DNA TGTGCCAGCAGCCCGGGACTAGCGGGATCTAGCACAGATACGCAGTATTTT. This codes for CASSPGLAGSSTDTQYF.

This clone was seen only once. This chain joins TRBV28 and TRBJ1-5; D might be TRBD1 (5 bases). Trimming removed 9 bases from V and 1 base from J, with 13 bases in between. The CDR3 length is 14 residues. Per the germline V gene, CDR1 is MDHEN and CDR2 is SYDVKM. The DNA for the CDR3 is TGTGCCAGTCGGAGGGGTTCGAGCAATCAGCCCCAGCATTTT. Its translation is CASRRGSSNQPQHF. The entire variable domain, with the rest obtained from reference TRBV28 and TRBJ1-5, is as follows: DVKVTQSSRYLVKRTGEKVFLECVQDMDHENMFWYRQDPGLGLRLIYFSYDVKMKEKGDIPEGYSVSREKKERFSLILESASTNQTSMYLCASRRGSSNQPQHFGDGTRLSIL.

The rearrangement links TRBV19 to TRBJ1-1; a weak D match, TRBD1 (5 bases). CDR1 and CDR2 (germline): LNHDA, SQIVND (reference sequence). V was pared by 0 bases and J by 6 bases, with 8 bases between. This CDR3 comprises 13 residues. The CDR3 bases are TGTGCCAGTAGTATAGATCCGGGGGCTGAAGCTTTCTTT. The encoded protein is CASSIDPGAEAFF.

This rearrangement joins TRBV7-8 to TRBJ2-7; D perhaps matches TRBD1 (7 bases). In germline, CDR1 is SGHVS, CDR2 FQNEAQ. V was clipped by 5 bases and J by 3 bases, with 14 bases between them. The CDR3 loop spans 14 amino acids. The chain's CDR3 is CASSAGQSFYEQYF. The CDR3 nucleotides are TGTGCCAGCAGCGCGGGACAGTCCTTCTACGAGCAGTACTTC. The whole variable domain, filled in from reference TRBV7-8 and TRBJ2-7, reads GAGVSQSPRYKVAKRGQDVALRCDPISGHVSLFWYQQALGQGPEFLTYFQNEAQLDKSGLPSDRFFAERPEGSVSTLKIQRTQQEDSAVYLCASSAGQSFYEQYFGPGTRLTVT.

The CDR3 nucleotides read TGTGCCAGCAGCTTTGCCTGGACAGGGATGCACGAGCAGTACTTC. The encoded protein is CASSFAWTGMHEQYF. The chain joins TRBV7-9 to TRBJ2-7, with TRBD1 matching over 8 bases. Germline V gene lookup returns CDR1 SEHNR and CDR2 FQNEAQ (reference sequence). Germline trimming cut 3 bases from V and 5 bases from J; bases unmatched to any gene: 9. The CDR3 contains 15 residues.

This sequence joins TRBV27 and TRBJ1-1, with D maybe TRBD1 (5 bases). With 5 bases removed from V and 5 bases from J, the gap between germline ends came to 21 bases. Germline CDR1 reads MNHEY; CDR2 reads SMNVEV (reference sequence). This CDR3 comprises 16 residues. The CDR3 DNA follows: TGTGCCAGCAGTCCCCACCTGGTGGGGGAGAGGACTGAAGCTTTCTTT. As protein: CASSPHLVGERTEAFF.

The J gene is TRBJ2-7, the V gene TRBV18; weak D call: TRBD1 (6 bases). The CDR3 runs 16 residues. The germline V and J ends were trimmed by 0 bases and 6 bases, with 18 bases remaining between them. Germline V gene lookup returns CDR1 KGHSH and CDR2 LQKENI. This CDR3 reads CASSPPDDRIKGEQYF. CDR3 nucleotides: TGTGCCAGCTCACCACCGGATGACAGGATCAAAGGCGAGCAGTACTTC.

V usage is TRBV28 and J usage is TRBJ1-2; maybe TRBD1 (5 bases). The germline V and J ends were trimmed by 6 bases and 4 bases, with 12 bases remaining between them. CDR1 MDHEN and CDR2 SYDVKM come from the germline V gene. The CDR3 runs to 13 residues. The CDR3 bases are TGTGCCAGCAGGGGGCGGGGTGGCTATGGCTACACCTTC. Protein sequence: CASRGRGGYGYTF.

The chain recombines TRBV7-4 with TRBJ1-2, with a weak D call TRBD1 (5 bases). Germline V gene sequence: CDR1 SGHVT, CDR2 SQSDAQ. Trimming stripped 4 bases from V and 2 bases from J, with 8 bases between. The CDR3 totals 13 residues. The CDR3 loop is CASSCGQNYGYTF. The CDR3, as DNA: TGTGCCAGCAGCTGCGGACAAAACTATGGCTACACCTTC.

The rearrangement links TRBV11-3 to TRBJ2-2, with 8 bases fitting TRBD1. The CDR3 covers 19 residues. The germline CDR1 and CDR2 sequences are SGHNT and YENEEA. V shed 8 bases, J shed 5 bases, and the junction held 22 bases outside the gene matches. The CDR3 DNA reads as TGTGCCAGCTCCAGACAGGGGTATGGTCTAGGAGACCTTACCGGGGAGCTGTTTTTT. This sequence encodes CASSRQGYGLGDLTGELFF.

CDR3 bases: TGTGCCAGCAGCTACCTACTAGAGGGGGGGTGGAATGAGCAGTTCTTC. Amino acid sequence: CASSYLLEGGWNEQFF. This sequence joins TRBV13 and TRBJ2-1; D is possibly TRBD2 (7 bases). The CDR3 spans 16 residues. V was cut by 4 bases and J by 7 bases, with 20 bases left in between. Looked up from germline, CDR1 is PRHDT and CDR2 is FYEKMQ (reference sequence).